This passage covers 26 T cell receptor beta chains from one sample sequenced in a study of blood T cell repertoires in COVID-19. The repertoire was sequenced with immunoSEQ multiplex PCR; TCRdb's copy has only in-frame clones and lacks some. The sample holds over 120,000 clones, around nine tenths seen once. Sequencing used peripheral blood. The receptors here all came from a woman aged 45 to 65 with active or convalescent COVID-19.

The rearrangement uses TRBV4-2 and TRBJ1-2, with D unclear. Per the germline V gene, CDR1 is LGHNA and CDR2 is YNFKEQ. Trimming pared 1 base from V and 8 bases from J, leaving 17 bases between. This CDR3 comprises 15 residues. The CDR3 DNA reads TGTGCCAGCAGCCAAGGGGCGGGTCCCTTGTACGGCTACACCTTC. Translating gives CASSQGAGPLYGYTF.

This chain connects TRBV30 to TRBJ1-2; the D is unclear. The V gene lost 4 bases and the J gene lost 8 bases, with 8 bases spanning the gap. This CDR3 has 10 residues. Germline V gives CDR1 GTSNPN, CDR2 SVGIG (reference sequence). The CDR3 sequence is CAWMGSGYTF. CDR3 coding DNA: TGTGCCTGGATGGGGAGCGGCTACACCTTC.

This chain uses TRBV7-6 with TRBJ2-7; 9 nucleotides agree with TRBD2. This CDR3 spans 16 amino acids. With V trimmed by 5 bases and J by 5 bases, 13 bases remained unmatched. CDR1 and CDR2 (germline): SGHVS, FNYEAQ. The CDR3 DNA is TGTGCCAGCAGCCCCCGGGGTAGCGGGGGTGAGAACGAGCAGTACTTC. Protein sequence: CASSPRGSGGENEQYF.

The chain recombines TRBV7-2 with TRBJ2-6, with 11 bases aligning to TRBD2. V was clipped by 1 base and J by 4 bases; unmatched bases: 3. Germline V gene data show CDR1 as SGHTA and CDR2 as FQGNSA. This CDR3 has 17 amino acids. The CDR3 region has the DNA TGTGCCAGCAGCTTAGATAGACTAGCGGGAGGGGCCAACGTCCTGACTTTC. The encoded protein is CASSLDRLAGGANVLTF.

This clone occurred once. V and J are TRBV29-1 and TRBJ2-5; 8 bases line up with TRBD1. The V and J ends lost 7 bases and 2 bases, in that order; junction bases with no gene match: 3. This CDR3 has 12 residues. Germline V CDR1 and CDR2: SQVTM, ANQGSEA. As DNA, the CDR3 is TGCAGCGCGACAGGGGCGCAAGAGACCCAGTACTTC. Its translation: CSATGAQETQYF.

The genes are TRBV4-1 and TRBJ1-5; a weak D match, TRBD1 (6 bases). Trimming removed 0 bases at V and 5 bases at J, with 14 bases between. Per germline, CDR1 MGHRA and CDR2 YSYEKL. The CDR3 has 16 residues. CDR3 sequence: CASSQDQRTAHQPQHF. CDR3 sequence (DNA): TGCGCCAGCAGCCAAGATCAAAGGACAGCCCATCAGCCCCAGCATTTT.

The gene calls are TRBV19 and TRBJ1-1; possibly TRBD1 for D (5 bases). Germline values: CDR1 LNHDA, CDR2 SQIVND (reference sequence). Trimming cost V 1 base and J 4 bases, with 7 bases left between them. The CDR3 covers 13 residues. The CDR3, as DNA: TGTGCCAGTAGTATAGGGGGCGGCACTGAAGCTTTCTTT. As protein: CASSIGGGTEAFF.

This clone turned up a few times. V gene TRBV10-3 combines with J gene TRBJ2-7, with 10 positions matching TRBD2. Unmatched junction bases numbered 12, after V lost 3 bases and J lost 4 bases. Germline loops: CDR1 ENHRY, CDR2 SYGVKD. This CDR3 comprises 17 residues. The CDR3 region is CAISEGLAGVVRYEQYF. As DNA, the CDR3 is TGTGCCATCAGTGAAGGTCTAGCGGGAGTCGTGCGGTACGAGCAGTACTTC.

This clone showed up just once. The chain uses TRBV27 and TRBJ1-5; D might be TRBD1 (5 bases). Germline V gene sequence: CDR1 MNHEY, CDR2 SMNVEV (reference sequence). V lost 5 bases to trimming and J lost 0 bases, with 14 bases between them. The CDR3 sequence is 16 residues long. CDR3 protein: CASSADRLYSNQPQHF. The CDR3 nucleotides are TGTGCCAGCAGTGCCGACAGACTGTATAGCAATCAGCCCCAGCATTTT.

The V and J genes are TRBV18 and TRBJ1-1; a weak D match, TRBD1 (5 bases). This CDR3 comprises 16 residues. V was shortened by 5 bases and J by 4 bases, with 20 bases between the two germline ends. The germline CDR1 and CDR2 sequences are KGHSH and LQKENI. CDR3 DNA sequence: TGTGCCAGCTCATCGTTGGGGACTGGGCGTGGCACTGAAGCTTTCTTT. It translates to CASSSLGTGRGTEAFF. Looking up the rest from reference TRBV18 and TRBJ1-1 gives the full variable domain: NAGVMQNPRHLVRRRGQEARLRCSPMKGHSHVYWYRQLPEEGLKFMVYLQKENIIDESGMPKERFSAEFPKEGPSILRIQQVVRGDSAAYFCASSSLGTGRGTEAFFGQGTRLTVV.

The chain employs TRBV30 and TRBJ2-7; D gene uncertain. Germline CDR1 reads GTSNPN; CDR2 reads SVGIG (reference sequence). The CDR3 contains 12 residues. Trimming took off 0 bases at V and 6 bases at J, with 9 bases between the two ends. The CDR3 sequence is CAWSVSFREQYF. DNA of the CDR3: TGTGCCTGGAGTGTATCGTTCCGCGAGCAGTACTTC.

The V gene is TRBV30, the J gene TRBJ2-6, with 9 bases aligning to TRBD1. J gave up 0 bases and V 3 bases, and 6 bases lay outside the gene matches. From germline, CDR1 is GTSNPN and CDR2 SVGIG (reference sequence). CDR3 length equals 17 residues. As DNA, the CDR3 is TGTGCCTGGAGCCCGGGACAGGGTAACTCTGGGGCCAACGTCCTGACTTTC. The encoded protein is CAWSPGQGNSGANVLTF.

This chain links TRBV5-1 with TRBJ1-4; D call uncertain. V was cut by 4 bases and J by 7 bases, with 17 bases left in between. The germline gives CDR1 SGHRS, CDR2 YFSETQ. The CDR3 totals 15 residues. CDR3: CASSRNRGSGEKLFF. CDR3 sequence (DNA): TGCGCCAGCAGCCGGAACCGGGGTTCGGGTGAAAAACTGTTTTTT.

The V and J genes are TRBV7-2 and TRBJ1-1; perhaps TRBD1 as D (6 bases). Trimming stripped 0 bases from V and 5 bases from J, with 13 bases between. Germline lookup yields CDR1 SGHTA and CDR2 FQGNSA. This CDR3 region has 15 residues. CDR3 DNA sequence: TGTGCCAGCAGCTTAGCAGGCAGGGGATCGACTGAAGCTTTCTTT. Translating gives CASSLAGRGSTEAFF. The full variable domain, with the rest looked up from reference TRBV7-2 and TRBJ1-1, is GAGVSQSPSNKVTEKGKDVELRCDPISGHTALYWYRQSLGQGLEFLIYFQGNSAPDKSGLPSDRFSAERTGGSVSTLTIQRTQQEDSAVYLCASSLAGRGSTEAFFGQGTRLTVV.

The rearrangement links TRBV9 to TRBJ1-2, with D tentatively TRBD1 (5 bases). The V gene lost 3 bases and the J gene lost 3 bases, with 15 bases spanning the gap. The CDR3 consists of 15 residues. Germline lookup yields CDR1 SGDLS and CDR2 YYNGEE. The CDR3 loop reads CASSATQGIDYGYTF. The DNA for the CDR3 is TGTGCCAGCAGCGCTACCCAGGGTATTGACTATGGCTACACCTTC.

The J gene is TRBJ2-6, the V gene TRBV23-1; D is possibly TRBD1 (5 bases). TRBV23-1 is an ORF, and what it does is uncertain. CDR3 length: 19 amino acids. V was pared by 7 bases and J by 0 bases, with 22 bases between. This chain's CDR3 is CASTPIRDRVPSGANVLTF. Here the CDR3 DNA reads TGCGCCAGCACCCCCATAAGAGACAGAGTTCCCTCTGGGGCCAACGTCCTGACTTTC.

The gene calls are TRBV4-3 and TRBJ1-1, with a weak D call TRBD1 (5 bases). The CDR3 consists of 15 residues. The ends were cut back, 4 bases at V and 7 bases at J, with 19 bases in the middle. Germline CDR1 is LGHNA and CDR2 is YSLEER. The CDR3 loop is CASSLTARGQGEAFF. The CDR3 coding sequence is TGCGCCAGCAGCCTTACCGCGCGAGGTCAGGGTGAAGCTTTCTTT.

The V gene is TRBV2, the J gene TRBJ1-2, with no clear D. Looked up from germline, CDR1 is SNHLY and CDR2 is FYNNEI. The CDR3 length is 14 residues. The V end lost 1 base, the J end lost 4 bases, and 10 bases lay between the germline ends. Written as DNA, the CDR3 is TGTGCCAGCAGTGAAGAAGGGCGGGGCTATGGCTACACCTTC. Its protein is CASSEEGRGYGYTF. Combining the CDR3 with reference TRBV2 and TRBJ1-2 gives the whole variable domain EPEVTQTPSHQVTQMGQEVILRCVPISNHLYFYWYRQILGQKVEFLVSFYNNEISEKSEIFDDQFSVERPDGSNFTLKIRSTKLEDSAMYFCASSEEGRGYGYTFGSGTRLTVV.

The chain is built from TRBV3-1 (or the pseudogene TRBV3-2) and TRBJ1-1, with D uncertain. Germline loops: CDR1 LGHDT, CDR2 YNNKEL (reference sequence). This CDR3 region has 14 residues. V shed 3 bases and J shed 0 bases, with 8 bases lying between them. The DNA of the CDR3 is TGTGCCAGCAGCCAGTATTCTATGAACACTGAAGCTTTCTTT. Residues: CASSQYSMNTEAFF.

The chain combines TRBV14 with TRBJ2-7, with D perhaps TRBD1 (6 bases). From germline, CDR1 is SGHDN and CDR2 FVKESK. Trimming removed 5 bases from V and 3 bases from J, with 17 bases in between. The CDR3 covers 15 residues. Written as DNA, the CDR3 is TGTGCCAGCAGCAAGACAGGACAGAGCCTCTACGAGCAGTACTTC. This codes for CASSKTGQSLYEQYF.

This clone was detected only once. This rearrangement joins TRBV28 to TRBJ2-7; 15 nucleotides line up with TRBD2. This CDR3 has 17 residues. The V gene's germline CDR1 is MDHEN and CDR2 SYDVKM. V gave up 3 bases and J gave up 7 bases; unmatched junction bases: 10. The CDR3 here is CASSLGTSGRFSREQYF. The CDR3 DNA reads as TGTGCCAGCAGTTTGGGGACTAGCGGGAGGTTTTCGCGGGAGCAGTACTTC.

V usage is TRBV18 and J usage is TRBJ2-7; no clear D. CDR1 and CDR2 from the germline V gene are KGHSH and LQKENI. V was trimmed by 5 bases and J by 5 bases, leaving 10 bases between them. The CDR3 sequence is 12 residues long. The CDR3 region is CASSSRLDEQYF. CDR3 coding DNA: TGTGCCAGCTCATCGCGTCTGGACGAGCAGTACTTC.

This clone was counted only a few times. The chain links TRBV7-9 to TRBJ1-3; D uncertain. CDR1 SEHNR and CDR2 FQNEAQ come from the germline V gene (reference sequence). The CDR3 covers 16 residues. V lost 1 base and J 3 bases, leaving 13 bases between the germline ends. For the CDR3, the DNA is TGTGCCAGCAGCTTAGAGGTGGGCTTCAGTGGAAACACCATATATTTT. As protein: CASSLEVGFSGNTIYF.

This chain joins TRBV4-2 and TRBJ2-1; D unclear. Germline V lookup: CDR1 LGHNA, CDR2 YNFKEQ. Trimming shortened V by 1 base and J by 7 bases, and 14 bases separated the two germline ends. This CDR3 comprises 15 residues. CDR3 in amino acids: CASSQVYFSLNEQFF. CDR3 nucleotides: TGTGCCAGCAGCCAAGTTTACTTCTCCTTAAATGAGCAGTTCTTC.

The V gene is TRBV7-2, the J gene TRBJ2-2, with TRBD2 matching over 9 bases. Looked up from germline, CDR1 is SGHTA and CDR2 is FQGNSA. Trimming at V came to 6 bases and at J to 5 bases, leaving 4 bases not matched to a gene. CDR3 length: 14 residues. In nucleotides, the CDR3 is TGTGCCAGCAGGGATAGCGGGGGAACCGGGGAGCTGTTTTTT. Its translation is CASRDSGGTGELFF. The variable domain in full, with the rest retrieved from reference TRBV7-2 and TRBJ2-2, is GAGVSQSPSNKVTEKGKDVELRCDPISGHTALYWYRQSLGQGLEFLIYFQGNSAPDKSGLPSDRFSAERTGGSVSTLTIQRTQQEDSAVYLCASRDSGGTGELFFGEGSRLTVL.

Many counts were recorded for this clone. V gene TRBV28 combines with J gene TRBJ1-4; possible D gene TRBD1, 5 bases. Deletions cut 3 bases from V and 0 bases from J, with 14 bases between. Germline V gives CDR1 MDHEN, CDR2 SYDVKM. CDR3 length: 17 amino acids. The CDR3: CASSFPPSRATNEKLFF. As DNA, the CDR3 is TGTGCCAGCAGTTTCCCTCCGTCCAGGGCAACTAATGAAAAACTGTTTTTT.